A single sample is the source of the 13 T cell receptor beta chains below, sequenced in a study of cytomegalovirus exposure and HLA in healthy donors. Profiling relied on immunoSEQ multiplex PCR, and the TCRdb table lists in-frame clones only, not all of them. In the table there are some 110,000 clones, approximately 90% of which are singletons. Sequences were obtained from PBMCs. These receptor sequences come from a man between 18 and 35 years old in good health and CMV-seropositive.

The CDR3 region is CASSLIGGLSNQPQHF. CDR3 nucleotide sequence: TGTGCCAGCAGTTTAATAGGGGGTCTGAGCAATCAGCCCCAGCATTTT. The chain is built from TRBV28 and TRBJ1-5, with D perhaps TRBD1 (6 bases). The germline gives CDR1 MDHEN, CDR2 SYDVKM. Trimming took off 2 bases at V and 1 base at J, with 12 bases between the two ends. CDR3 size: 16 residues. Together with reference TRBV28 and TRBJ1-5, the CDR3 gives the full variable domain: DVKVTQSSRYLVKRTGEKVFLECVQDMDHENMFWYRQDPGLGLRLIYFSYDVKMKEKGDIPEGYSVSREKKERFSLILESASTNQTSMYLCASSLIGGLSNQPQHFGDGTRLSIL.

The chain couples TRBV10-1 to TRBJ2-7; D is unclear. CDR1 WNHNN and CDR2 SYGVQD come from the germline V gene (reference sequence). V was trimmed by 2 bases and J by 3 bases, leaving 8 bases between them. There are 13 residues in the CDR3. The DNA for the CDR3 is TGCGCCAGCAGTGAGGCGCAAAACTACGAGCAGTACTTC. Protein: CASSEAQNYEQYF.

This chain uses TRBV4-3 with TRBJ1-4; weak D call: TRBD1 (5 bases). Deletions cut 0 bases from V and 6 bases from J, with 11 bases between. CDR1 and CDR2 from the germline V gene are LGHNA and YSLEER. The CDR3 is 15 amino acids. The CDR3 DNA follows: TGCGCCAGCAGCCAAGACCCGGGACTTGATGAAAAACTGTTTTTT. Residues: CASSQDPGLDEKLFF.

This chain's CDR3 is CASSLNRNYGYTF. As DNA, the CDR3 is TGTGCCAGCAGCTTAAACCGGAACTATGGCTACACCTTC. The V call is TRBV5-4, the J call TRBJ1-2; D is uncertain. Germline V lookup: CDR1 SGHNT, CDR2 YYREEE (reference sequence). V was trimmed by 2 bases and J by 2 bases, leaving 7 bases between them. This CDR3 comprises 13 residues.

The chain recombines TRBV18 with TRBJ1-6; D gene unclear. This CDR3 spans 13 amino acids. Germline V gene lookup returns CDR1 KGHSH and CDR2 LQKENI. The V gene lost 6 bases and the J gene lost 6 bases, with 9 bases spanning the gap. In nucleotides, the CDR3 is TGTGCCAGCTCTCCAACAGCTAATTCACCCCTCCACTTT. This translates into CASSPTANSPLHF.

This chain uses TRBV6-1 with TRBJ1-5; D ambiguous. In germline, CDR1 is MNHNS, CDR2 SASEGT. Trimming took 2 bases from V and 2 from J, leaving 10 bases between them. The CDR3 covers 15 residues. The CDR3 DNA follows: TGTGCCAGCAGTGAACACTCTTCGGGCAATCAGCCCCAGCATTTT. This sequence encodes CASSEHSSGNQPQHF.

This chain links TRBV4-1 with TRBJ2-1, with D tentatively TRBD1 (5 bases). The V gene's germline CDR1 is MGHRA and CDR2 YSYEKL. V lost 0 bases, J lost 3 bases, and 9 bases lay in between. This CDR3 spans 15 amino acids. The CDR3 sequence is CASSQDSGNYNEQFF. In nucleotides, the CDR3 is TGCGCCAGCAGCCAAGACTCAGGGAACTACAATGAGCAGTTCTTC.

The chain uses TRBV28 and TRBJ1-5; the D gene is possibly TRBD1 (5 bases). V dropped 6 bases and J dropped 4 bases, with 25 bases sitting between them. Germline V lookup: CDR1 MDHEN, CDR2 SYDVKM. This CDR3 is built from 18 residues. The CDR3 is CASSNPGGGGVWNQPQHF. In DNA, the CDR3 is TGTGCCAGCAGCAACCCCGGCGGCGGAGGGGTATGGAATCAGCCCCAGCATTTT. The variable domain in full, completed from reference TRBV28 and TRBJ1-5, reads DVKVTQSSRYLVKRTGEKVFLECVQDMDHENMFWYRQDPGLGLRLIYFSYDVKMKEKGDIPEGYSVSREKKERFSLILESASTNQTSMYLCASSNPGGGGVWNQPQHFGDGTRLSIL.

This rearrangement joins TRBV27 to TRBJ1-3; D unresolved. The V end lost 0 bases, the J end lost 3 bases, and 6 bases lay between the germline ends. The CDR3 sequence is 14 residues long. Per the germline V gene, CDR1 is MNHEY and CDR2 is SMNVEV (reference sequence). CDR3 amino acids: CASSLSPLGNTIYF. DNA of the CDR3: TGTGCCAGCAGTTTATCTCCCCTTGGAAACACCATATATTTT.

This clone was picked up a small number of times. V usage is TRBV4-1 and J usage is TRBJ1-1, with TRBD1 as a possible D gene (5 bases). CDR1 MGHRA and CDR2 YSYEKL come from the germline V gene. The germline V and J ends were trimmed by 4 bases and 4 bases, with 19 bases remaining between them. The CDR3 spans 16 residues. CDR3 in amino acids: CASSPIGRDLGTEAFF. DNA of the CDR3: TGCGCCAGCAGCCCCATAGGGAGGGACCTGGGCACTGAAGCTTTCTTT.

The CDR3 loop is CASSLDGQGATEAFF. CDR3 in DNA: TGTGCCAGCAGCTTGGATGGACAGGGGGCGACTGAAGCTTTCTTT. The chain has TRBV5-4 and TRBJ1-1; 11 bases line up with TRBD1. V shed 0 bases and J 5 bases; nucleotides not matched to a gene: 3. The CDR3 loop spans 15 amino acids. Per germline, CDR1 SGHNT and CDR2 YYREEE (reference sequence). Combining the CDR3 with reference TRBV5-4 and TRBJ1-1 gives the whole variable domain ETGVTQSPTHLIKTRGQQVTLRCSSQSGHNTVSWYQQALGQGPQFIFQYYREEENGRGNFPPRFSGLQFPNYSSELNVNALELDDSALYLCASSLDGQGATEAFFGQGTRLTVV.

V and J are TRBV7-9 and TRBJ2-7; 7 bases are shared with TRBD1. V lost 5 bases and J lost 6; bases outside the gene matches: 4. From germline, CDR1 is SEHNR and CDR2 FQNEAQ (reference sequence). This CDR3 contains 12 residues. The CDR3 DNA sequence: TGTGCCAGCAGCCAGACAGGGTTCGAGCAGTACTTC. Its protein product is CASSQTGFEQYF. Full variable domain (outside the CDR3, taken from reference TRBV7-9 and TRBJ2-7): DTGVSQNPRHKITKRGQNVTFRCDPISEHNRLYWYRQTLGQGPEFLTYFQNEAQLEKSRLLSDRFSAERPKGSFSTLEIQRTEQGDSAMYLCASSQTGFEQYFGPGTRLTVT.

The chain couples TRBV6-1 to TRBJ2-1, with D possibly matching TRBD2 (6 bases). Germline CDR1 is MNHNS and CDR2 is SASEGT. V was clipped by 8 bases and J by 8 bases, with 10 bases between them. This CDR3 is built from 11 residues. The CDR3 bases are TGTGCCAGCGGATGGGGGGATGAGCAGTTCTTC. This codes for CASGWGDEQFF.